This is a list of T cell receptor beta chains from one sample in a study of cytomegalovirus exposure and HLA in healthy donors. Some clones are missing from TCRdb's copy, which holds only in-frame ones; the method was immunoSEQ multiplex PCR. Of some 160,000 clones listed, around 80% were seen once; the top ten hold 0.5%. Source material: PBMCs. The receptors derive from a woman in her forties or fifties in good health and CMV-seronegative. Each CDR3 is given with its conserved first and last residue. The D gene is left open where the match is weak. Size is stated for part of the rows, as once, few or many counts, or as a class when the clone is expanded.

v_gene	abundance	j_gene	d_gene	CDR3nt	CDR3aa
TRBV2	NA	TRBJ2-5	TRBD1	TGTGCCAGCAGTCCCAGACAGGGGGCCTACGAGACCCAGTACTTC	CASSPRQGAYETQYF
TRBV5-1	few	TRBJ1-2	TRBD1	TGCGCCAGCAGCTTGGGGATGGGACAGGCTAACTATGGCTACACCTTC	CASSLGMGQANYGYTF
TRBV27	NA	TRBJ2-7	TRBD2	TGTGCCAGCAGCCTCCTAGCGGCTCCTACCTACGAGCAGTACTTC	CASSLLAAPTYEQYF
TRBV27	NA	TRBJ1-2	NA	TGTGCCAGCAGTTTATCGATGGGGAGTAGGAACTATGGCTACACCTTC	CASSLSMGSRNYGYTF
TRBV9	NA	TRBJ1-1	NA	TGTGCCAGCAGCGACAGAGACACATTGAACACTGAAGCTTTCTTT	CASSDRDTLNTEAFF
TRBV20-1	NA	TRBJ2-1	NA	TGCAGTGCCCCTAGCCCCAATGAGCAGTTCTTC	CSAPSPNEQFF
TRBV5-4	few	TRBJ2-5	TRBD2	TGTGCCAGCAGCTTGGGCGGTAGCGGGGGACAAGAGACCCAGTACTTC	CASSLGGSGGQETQYF
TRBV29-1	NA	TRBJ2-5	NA	TGCAGCGTTGAAGCTAGGGGCATGGCAGAGACCCAGTACTTC	CSVEARGMAETQYF
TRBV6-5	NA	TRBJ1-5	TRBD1	TGTGCCAGCAGTTCCGGACAGGGCGGTCATCAGCCCCAGCATTTT	CASSSGQGGHQPQHF
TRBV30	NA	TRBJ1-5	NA	TGTGCCTGGAGCCGGACAGCTACCAATCAGCCCCAGCATTTT	CAWSRTATNQPQHF
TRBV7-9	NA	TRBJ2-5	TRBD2	TGTGCCAGCAGCTTAACCGGGACTAGCTTAGAGACCCAGTACTTC	CASSLTGTSLETQYF
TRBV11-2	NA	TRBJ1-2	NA	TGTGCCAGCAGCCTCCACAGGGAGGGCTACACCTTC	CASSLHREGYTF
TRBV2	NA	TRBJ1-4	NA	TGTGCCAGCAGTGAAGTGGTCGGTGGGGGGGAAAAACTGTTTTTT	CASSEVVGGGEKLFF
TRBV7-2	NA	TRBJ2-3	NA	TGTGCCAGCAGCGCTAAAGTCCCCCCAGATACGCAGTATTTT	CASSAKVPPDTQYF
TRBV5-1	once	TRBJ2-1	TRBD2	TGCGCCAGCAGCTTGGAGCGGGAGTTGGGAGAGCAGTTCTTC	CASSLERELGEQFF
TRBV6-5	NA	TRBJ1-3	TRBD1	TGTGCCAGCAGTGCAGACAGGGTACAAAACACCATATATTTT	CASSADRVQNTIYF
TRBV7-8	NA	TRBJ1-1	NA	TGTGCCAGCAGCTGGGACAATATGGACACTGAAGCTTTCTTT	CASSWDNMDTEAFF
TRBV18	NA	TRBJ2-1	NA	TGTGCCAGCTCCCAGAACTCATTAGCGGAGCAGTTCTTC	CASSQNSLAEQFF
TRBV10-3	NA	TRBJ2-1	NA	TGTGCCATCAGTGGCTCGGGGAATGAGCAGTTCTTC	CAISGSGNEQFF
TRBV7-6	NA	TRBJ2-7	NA	TGTGCCAGCAGCCCCCGGCCGGGACACCCGAGCTCCTACGAGCAGTACTTC	CASSPRPGHPSSYEQYF
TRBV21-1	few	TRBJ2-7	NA	TGTGCCAGCAGCACCCTCCGGGGGACTAGCGGGGGGCTTGACTACGAGCAGTACTTC	CASSTLRGTSGGLDYEQYF
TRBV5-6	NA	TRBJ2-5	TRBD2	TGTGCCAGCAGCTTGTGGGGAACTAGCGGGACCCAGTACTTC	CASSLWGTSGTQYF
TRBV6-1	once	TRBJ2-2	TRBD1	TGTGCCAGCAGTCCGAGACAGGGGGTCACCGGGGAGCTGTTTTTT	CASSPRQGVTGELFF
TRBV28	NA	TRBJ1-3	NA	TGTGCCAGCAGCTACCGGGACACCATATATTTT	CASSYRDTIYF
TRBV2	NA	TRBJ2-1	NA	TGTGCCAGCAGTGAAGACTGGAGCTCCTACAATGAGCAGTTCTTC	CASSEDWSSYNEQFF
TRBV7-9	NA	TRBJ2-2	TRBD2	TGTGCCAGCAGCTTCCAGACTAGCCCACGAACCGGGGAGCTGTTTTTT	CASSFQTSPRTGELFF
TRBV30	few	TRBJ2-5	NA	TGTGCCTGGAGTGTCCTGGAGACCCAGTACTTC	CAWSVLETQYF
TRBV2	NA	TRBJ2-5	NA	TGTGCCAGCAGTGACCCTAGGGGACAAGAGACCCAGTACTTC	CASSDPRGQETQYF
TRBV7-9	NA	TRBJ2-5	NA	TGTGCCAGCAGCCCTTACTACGGATTTGGACAAGAGACCCAGTACTTC	CASSPYYGFGQETQYF
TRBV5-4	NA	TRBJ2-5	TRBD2	TGTGCCAGCAGCCGTCGTGGTAGCGGGGGCCAAGAGACCCAGTACTTC	CASSRRGSGGQETQYF
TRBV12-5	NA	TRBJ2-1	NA	TGTGCTAGTGGTACTCAGGGGACATCCTACAATGAGCAGTTCTTC	CASGTQGTSYNEQFF
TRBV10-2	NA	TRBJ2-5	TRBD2	TGCGCCAGCAGTGGTCCTAGCGGGATTGGCCAAGAGACCCAGTACTTC	CASSGPSGIGQETQYF
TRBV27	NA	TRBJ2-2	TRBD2	TGTGCCAGCACTCCCTGGGGGGGAGTGGACACCGGGGAGCTGTTTTTT	CASTPWGGVDTGELFF
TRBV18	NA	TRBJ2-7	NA	TGTGCCAGCTCACCACTCTCGGGATCCTACGAGCAGTACTTC	CASSPLSGSYEQYF
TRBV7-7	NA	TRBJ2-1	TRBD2	TGTGCCAGCAGCTCCGGGACTAGCGGGGGACAGCAGTTCTTC	CASSSGTSGGQQFF
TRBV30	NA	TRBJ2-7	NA	TGTGCCTGGAGTGTCAGGAGGGCCCAGGGGCAGTACTTC	CAWSVRRAQGQYF
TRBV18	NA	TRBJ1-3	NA	TGTGCCAGCTCTCCCGACGGAGACTCTGGAAACACCATATATTTT	CASSPDGDSGNTIYF
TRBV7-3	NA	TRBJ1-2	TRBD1	TGTGCCAGCAGCCTAAGGCAGGGGGGAGGCTACACCTTC	CASSLRQGGGYTF
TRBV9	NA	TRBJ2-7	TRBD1	TGTGCCAGCAGCGGTCGCAGGGGGCTGGGGGAGCAGTACTTC	CASSGRRGLGEQYF
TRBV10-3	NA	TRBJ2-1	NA	TGTGCCACCTCGCTCAGGGATGAGCAGTTCTTC	CATSLRDEQFF
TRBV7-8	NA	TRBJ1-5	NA	TGTGCCAGCAGCTTAGTAGCCCAAGATCAGCCCCAGCATTTT	CASSLVAQDQPQHF
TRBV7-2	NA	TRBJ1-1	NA	TGTGCCAGCAGCTTAATGACAGTGAACACTGAAGCTTTCTTT	CASSLMTVNTEAFF
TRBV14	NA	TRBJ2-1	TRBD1	TGTGCCAGCGTACGACAGGGGGCCCATGAGCAGTTCTTC	CASVRQGAHEQFF
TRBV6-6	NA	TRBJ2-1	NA	TGTGCCAGCAGTACTGACAGTTACAATGAGCAGTTCTTC	CASSTDSYNEQFF
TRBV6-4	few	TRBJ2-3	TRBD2	TGTGCCAGCAGTGGAACAGCGGGGGATAGCACAGATACGCAGTATTTT	CASSGTAGDSTDTQYF
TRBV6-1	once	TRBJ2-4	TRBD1	TGTGCCACCAGAGTAGGGGGCGCAGACATTCAGTACTTC	CATRVGGADIQYF
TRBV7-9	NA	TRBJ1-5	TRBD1	TGTGCCAGCAGCGAGTCGGACAGGGTCAATCAGCCCCAGCATTTT	CASSESDRVNQPQHF
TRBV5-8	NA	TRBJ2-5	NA	TGTGCCAGCAGCCCCACAGGGGCGGGGGAGACCCAGTACTTC	CASSPTGAGETQYF
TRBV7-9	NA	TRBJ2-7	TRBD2	TGTGCCAGCAGCTTAGGGCTAGCGGGGGGACGCTCCTACGAGCAGTACTTC	CASSLGLAGGRSYEQYF
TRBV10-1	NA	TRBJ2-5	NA	TGCGCCAGCAGTGAGTCGAGCAAAGAGACCCAGTACTTC	CASSESSKETQYF
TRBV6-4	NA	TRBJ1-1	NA	TGTGCCAGCAGGGGATCGGGAGTGAGGACTGAAGCTTTCTTT	CASRGSGVRTEAFF
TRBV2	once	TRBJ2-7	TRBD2	TGTGCCAGCAGTGATCCAGCGGGAGGGCCTCGGGAGCAGTACTTC	CASSDPAGGPREQYF
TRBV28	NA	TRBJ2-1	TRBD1	TGTGCCAGCAGTTCAGCGGACAGGGGTCATCAGCTCTTC	CASSSADRGHQLF
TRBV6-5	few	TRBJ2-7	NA	TGTGCCAGCATAGTCAGGGACTACGAGCAGTACTTC	CASIVRDYEQYF
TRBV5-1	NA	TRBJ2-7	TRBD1	TGCGCCAGCAGCCCCCTGACAGGGGGTATAGACGAGCAGTACTTC	CASSPLTGGIDEQYF
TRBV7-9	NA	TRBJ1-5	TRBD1	TGTGCCAGCAGCTTGACAGGGGATCAGCCCCAGCATTTT	CASSLTGDQPQHF
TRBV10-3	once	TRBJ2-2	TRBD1	TGTGCCATCAGTAAGACAGGGGACGTCGGGGAGCTGTTTTTT	CAISKTGDVGELFF
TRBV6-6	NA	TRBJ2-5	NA	TGTGCCAGCAGTCGAACGGGCCAGGGAAAAGAGACCCAGTACTTC	CASSRTGQGKETQYF
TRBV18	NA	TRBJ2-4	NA	TGTGCCAGCTCACCACTCCCAGTCTCCCAAAACATTCAGTACTTC	CASSPLPVSQNIQYF
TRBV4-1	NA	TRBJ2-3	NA	TGCGCCAGCAGCCAAGCCAGGGATACGCAGTATTTT	CASSQARDTQYF